This T cell receptor beta chain was captured in a study of blood T cell repertoires in COVID-19. V dropped 3 bases and J dropped 3; count of bases not matched to a gene: 6. CDR1 and CDR2 from the germline V gene are SGDLS and YYNGEE. The CDR3 length is 15 residues. As processed by the authors: Reference gene primer amplification gave nucleated cell count estimates. Data came from immunoSEQ multiplex PCR; TCRdb stores just in-frame clones and leaves some out. From that table come the V and J calls and clone size; the DNA was used to work out D and trimming. The sample records approximately 50,000 clones, around 90% being singletons.

Specimen: peripheral blood. The clonotype comes from a human donor in a cohort sampled during active COVID-19. The chain is built from TRBV9 and TRBJ2-1, with 7 bases that match TRBD2. This chain's CDR3 is CASSALAGLYNEQFF. In DNA form, the CDR3 reads TGTGCCAGCAGCGCCTTAGCGGGCCTCTACAATGAGCAGTTCTTC.